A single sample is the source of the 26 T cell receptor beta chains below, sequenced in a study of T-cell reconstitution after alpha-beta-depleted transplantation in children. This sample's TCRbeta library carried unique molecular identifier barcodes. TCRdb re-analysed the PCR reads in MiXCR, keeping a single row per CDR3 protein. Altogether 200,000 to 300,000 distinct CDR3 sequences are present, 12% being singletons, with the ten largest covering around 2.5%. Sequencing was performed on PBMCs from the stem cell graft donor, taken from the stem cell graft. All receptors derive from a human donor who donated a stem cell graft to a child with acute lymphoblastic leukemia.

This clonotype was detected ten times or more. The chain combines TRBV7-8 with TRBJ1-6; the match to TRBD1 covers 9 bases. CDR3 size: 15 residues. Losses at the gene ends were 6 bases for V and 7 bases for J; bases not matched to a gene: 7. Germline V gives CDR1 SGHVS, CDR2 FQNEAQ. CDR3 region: CASRDTGGLNSPLHF. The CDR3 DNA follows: TGTGCCAGCAGAGATACAGGGGGCTTGAATTCACCCCTCCACTTT.

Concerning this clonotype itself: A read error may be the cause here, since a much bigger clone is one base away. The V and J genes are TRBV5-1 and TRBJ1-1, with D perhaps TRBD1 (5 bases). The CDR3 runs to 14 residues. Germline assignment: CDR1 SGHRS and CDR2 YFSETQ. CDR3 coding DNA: TGCGCCAGCAGCTTGGGTTGGGGGAACACTGCAGCTTTCTTT. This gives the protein CASSLGWGNTAAFF.

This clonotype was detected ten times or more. The CDR3 sequence is CAISEVDTFEQYF. In nucleotides, the CDR3 is TGTGCCATCAGTGAGGTTGACACCTTCGAGCAGTACTTC. The chain employs TRBV10-3 and TRBJ2-7; D call uncertain. Germline CDR1 and CDR2: ENHRY and SYGVKD. The CDR3 totals 13 residues. V was pared by 2 bases and J by 6 bases, with 11 bases between.

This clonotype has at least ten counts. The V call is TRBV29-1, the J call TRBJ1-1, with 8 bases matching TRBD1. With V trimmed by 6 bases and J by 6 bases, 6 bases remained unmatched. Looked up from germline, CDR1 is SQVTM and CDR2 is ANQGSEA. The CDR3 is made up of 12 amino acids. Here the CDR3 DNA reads TGCAGCGTGCTACAGGGGGGGTCTGAAGCTTTCTTT. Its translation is CSVLQGGSEAFF.

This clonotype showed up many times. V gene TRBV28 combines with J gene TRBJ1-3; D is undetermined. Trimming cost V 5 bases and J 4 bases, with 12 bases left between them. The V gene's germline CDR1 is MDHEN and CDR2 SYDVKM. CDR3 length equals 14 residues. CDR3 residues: CASSPREEGNTIYF. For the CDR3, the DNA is TGTGCCAGCAGTCCCCGCGAAGAGGGAAACACCATATATTTT.

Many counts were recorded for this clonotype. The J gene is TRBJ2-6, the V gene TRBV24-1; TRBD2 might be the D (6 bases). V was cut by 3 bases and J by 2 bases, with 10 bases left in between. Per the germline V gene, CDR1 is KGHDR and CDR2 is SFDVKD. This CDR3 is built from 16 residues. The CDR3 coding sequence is TGTGCCACCAGTGATGTTCGGGGGACTGGGGCCAACGTCCTGACTTTC. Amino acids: CATSDVRGTGANVLTF.

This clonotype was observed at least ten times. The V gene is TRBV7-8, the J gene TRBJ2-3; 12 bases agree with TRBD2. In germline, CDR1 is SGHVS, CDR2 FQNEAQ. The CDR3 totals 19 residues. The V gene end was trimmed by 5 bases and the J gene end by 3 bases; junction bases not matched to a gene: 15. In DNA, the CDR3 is TGTGCCAGCAGCCTCTACCCCCCTAGCGGGAGGGCCAGGACAGATACGCAGTATTTT. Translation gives CASSLYPPSGRARTDTQYF.

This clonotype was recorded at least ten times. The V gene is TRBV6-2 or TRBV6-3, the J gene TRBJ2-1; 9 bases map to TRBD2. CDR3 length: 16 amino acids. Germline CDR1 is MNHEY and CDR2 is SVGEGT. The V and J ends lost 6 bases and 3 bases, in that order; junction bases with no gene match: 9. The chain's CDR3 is CASSLRSSGVYNEQFF. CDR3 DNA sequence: TGTGCCAGCAGCCTTAGATCTAGCGGGGTCTACAATGAGCAGTTCTTC.

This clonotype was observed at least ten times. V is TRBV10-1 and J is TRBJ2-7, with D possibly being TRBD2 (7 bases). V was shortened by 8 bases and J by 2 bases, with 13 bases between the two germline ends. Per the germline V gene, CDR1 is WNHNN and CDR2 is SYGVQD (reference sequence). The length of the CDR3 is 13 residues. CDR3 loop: CASGGATPYEQYF. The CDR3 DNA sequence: TGCGCCAGCGGGGGGGCAACTCCCTACGAGCAGTACTTC.

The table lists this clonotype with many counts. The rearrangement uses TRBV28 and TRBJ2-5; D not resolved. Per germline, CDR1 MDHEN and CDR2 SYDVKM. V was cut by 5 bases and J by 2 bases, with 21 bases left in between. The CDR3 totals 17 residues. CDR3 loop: CASSPDAPPHPQETQYF. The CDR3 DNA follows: TGTGCCAGCAGTCCAGACGCCCCACCACATCCGCAAGAGACCCAGTACTTC.

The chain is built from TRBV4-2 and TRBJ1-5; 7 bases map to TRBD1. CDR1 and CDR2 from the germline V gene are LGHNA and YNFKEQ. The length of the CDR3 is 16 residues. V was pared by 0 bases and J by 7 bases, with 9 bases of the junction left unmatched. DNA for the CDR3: TGTGCCAGCAGCCAAGATCTGACAGGGAATGGGCAGCCCCAGCATTTT. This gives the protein CASSQDLTGNGQPQHF.

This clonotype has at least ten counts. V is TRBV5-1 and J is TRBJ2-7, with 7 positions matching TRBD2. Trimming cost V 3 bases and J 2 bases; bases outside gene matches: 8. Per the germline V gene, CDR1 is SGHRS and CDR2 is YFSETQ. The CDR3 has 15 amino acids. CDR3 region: CASSSTSANTYEQYF. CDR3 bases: TGCGCCAGCAGCTCCACTAGCGCCAATACCTACGAGCAGTACTTC.

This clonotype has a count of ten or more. CDR3 sequence: CASSLGIGELFF. In DNA form, the CDR3 reads TGTGCCAGCAGTTTGGGTATCGGGGAGCTGTTTTTT. This rearrangement joins TRBV12-3 or TRBV12-4 to TRBJ2-2; D is unclear. Trimming took off 3 bases at V and 7 bases at J, with 6 bases between the two ends. The CDR3 totals 12 residues.

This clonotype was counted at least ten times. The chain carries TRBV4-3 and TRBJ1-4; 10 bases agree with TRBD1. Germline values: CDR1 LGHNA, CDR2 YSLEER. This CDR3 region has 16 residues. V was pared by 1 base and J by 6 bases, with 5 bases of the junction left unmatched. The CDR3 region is CASSQGSGTGDEKLFF. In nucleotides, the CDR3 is TGCGCCAGCAGCCAAGGTTCCGGGACAGGGGATGAAAAACTGTTTTTT.

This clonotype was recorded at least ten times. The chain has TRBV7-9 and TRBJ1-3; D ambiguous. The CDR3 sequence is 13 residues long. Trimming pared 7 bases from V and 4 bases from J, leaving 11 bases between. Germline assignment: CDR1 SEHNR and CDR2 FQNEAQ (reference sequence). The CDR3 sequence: CASIVGWGNTIYF. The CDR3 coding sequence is TGTGCCAGCATTGTCGGTTGGGGAAACACCATATATTTT.

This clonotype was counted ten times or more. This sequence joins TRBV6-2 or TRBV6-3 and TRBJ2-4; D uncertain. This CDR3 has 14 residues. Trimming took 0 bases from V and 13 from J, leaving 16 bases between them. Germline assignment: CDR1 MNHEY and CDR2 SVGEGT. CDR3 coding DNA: TGTGCCAGCAGTTACTCGAGTTCCTCGCGGTCACAGTACTTC. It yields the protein CASSYSSSSRSQYF.

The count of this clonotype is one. CDR3 in DNA: TGTGCCAGCAGTTACAGGGGGGATGAGCAGTTCTTC. Its protein is CASSYRGDEQFF. The chain combines TRBV6-2 or TRBV6-3 with TRBJ2-1; either TRBD1 or TRBD2 may fit D (6 bases each). The CDR3 extends over 12 amino acids. Deletions cut 2 bases from V and 8 bases from J, with 7 bases between. Germline-derived CDR1 and CDR2 are MNHEY and SVGEGT.

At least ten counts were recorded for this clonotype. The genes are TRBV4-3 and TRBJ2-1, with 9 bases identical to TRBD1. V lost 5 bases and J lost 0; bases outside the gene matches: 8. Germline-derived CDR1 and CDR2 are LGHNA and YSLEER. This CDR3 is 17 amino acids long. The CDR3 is CASSGRTGANSYNEQFF. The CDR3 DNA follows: TGCGCCAGCAGCGGCCGGACAGGGGCTAACTCCTACAATGAGCAGTTCTTC.

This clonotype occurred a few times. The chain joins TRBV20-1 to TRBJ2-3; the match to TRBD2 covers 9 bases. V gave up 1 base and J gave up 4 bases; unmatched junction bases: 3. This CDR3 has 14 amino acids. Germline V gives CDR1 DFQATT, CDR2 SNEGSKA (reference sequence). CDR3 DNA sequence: TGCAGTGCTAGAGTGGCGGGGGGGCCAGATACGCAGTATTTT. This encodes CSARVAGGPDTQYF.

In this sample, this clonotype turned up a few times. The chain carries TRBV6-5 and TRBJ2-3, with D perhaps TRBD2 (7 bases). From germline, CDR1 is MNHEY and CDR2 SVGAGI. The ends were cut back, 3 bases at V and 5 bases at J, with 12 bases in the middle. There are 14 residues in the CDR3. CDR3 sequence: CASSYRGARDTQYF. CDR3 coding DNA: TGTGCCAGCAGTTATCGGGGGGCTAGAGATACGCAGTATTTT.

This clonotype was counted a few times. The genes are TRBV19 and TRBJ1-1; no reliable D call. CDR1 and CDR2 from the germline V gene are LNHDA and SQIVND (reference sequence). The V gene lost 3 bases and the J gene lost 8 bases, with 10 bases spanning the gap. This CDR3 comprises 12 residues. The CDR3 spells CASSIWIREAFF. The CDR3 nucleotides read TGTGCCAGTAGTATTTGGATAAGGGAAGCTTTCTTT.

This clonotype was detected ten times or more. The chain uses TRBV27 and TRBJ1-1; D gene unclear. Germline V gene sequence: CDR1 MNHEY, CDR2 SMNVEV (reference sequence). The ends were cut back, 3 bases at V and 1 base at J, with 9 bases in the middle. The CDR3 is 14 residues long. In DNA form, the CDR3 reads TGTGCCAGCAGTTTGAGGGAGGCGAACACTGAAGCTTTCTTT. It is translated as CASSLREANTEAFF.

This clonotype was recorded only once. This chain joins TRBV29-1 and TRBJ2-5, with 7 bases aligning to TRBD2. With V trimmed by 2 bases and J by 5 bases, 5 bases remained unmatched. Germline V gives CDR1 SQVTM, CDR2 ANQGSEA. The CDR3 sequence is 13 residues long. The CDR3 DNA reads TGCAGCGTTGAACGGGAGGCCGGGGAGACCCAGTACTTC. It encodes CSVEREAGETQYF.

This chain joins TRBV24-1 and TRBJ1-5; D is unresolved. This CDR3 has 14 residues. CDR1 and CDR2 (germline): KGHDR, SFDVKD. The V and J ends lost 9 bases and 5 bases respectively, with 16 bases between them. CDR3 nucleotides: TGTGCCACCGCTACCTCAGGTGGGGATCAGCCCCAGCATTTT. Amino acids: CATATSGGDQPQHF.

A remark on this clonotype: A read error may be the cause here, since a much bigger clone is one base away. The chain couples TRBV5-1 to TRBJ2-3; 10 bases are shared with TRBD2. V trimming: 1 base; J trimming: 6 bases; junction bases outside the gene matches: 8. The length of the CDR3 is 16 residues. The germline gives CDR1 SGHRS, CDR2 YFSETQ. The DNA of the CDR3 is TGCGCCAGCAGCTTGACTAGCGGGATGGGATTGGATACGCAGTATTTT. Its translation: CASSLTSGMGLDTQYF.

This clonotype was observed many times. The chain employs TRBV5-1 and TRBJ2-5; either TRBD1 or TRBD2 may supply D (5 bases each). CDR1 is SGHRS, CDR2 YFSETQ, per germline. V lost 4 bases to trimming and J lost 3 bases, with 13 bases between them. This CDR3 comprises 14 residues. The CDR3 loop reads CASSIGTSKETQYF. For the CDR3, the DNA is TGCGCCAGCAGCATCGGGACGAGCAAAGAGACCCAGTACTTC.